The 19 T cell receptor beta chains below were found in one sample sequenced in a study of OX40 agonist ivuxolimab in advanced cancers. Only in-frame clones appear in the TCRdb table, and some are missing; sequencing was by immunoSEQ multiplex PCR. The data show more than 60,000 clones, 80% to 85% seen once. The source material was CD4+ or CD8+ T cells sorted from blood, sampled in a trial of the OX40 agonist ivuxolimab. These receptors were obtained from an adult with an advanced solid tumor such as melanoma, head and neck, liver or kidney cancer.

The V and J genes are TRBV5-1 and TRBJ2-5; 13 bases align to TRBD2. Germline CDR1 reads SGHRS; CDR2 reads YFSETQ. V lost 4 bases, J lost 5 bases, and 11 bases stayed unmatched. The CDR3 sequence is 17 residues long. In DNA, the CDR3 is TGCGCCAGCAGCATTACTAGCGGGGGGGCCGAGATGGAGACCCAGTACTTC. Amino acid sequence: CASSITSGGAEMETQYF.

The chain employs TRBV18 and TRBJ2-5, with 7 nucleotides matching TRBD2. The CDR3 is made up of 17 amino acids. Germline V lookup: CDR1 KGHSH, CDR2 LQKENI. The ends lost 3 bases at V and 7 bases at J; junction bases unmatched: 17. For the CDR3, the DNA is TGTGCCAGCTCACCGATCGGGGCCGGGACTACCGCGGGGACCCAGTACTTC. As protein: CASSPIGAGTTAGTQYF. The full variable domain, in which reference TRBV18 and TRBJ2-5 provide the parts outside the CDR3, is NAGVMQNPRHLVRRRGQEARLRCSPMKGHSHVYWYRQLPEEGLKFMVYLQKENIIDESGMPKERFSAEFPKEGPSILRIQQVVRGDSAAYFCASSPIGAGTTAGTQYFGPGTRLLVL.

The rearrangement uses TRBV5-1 and TRBJ1-2, with D maybe TRBD1 (5 bases). Per germline, CDR1 SGHRS and CDR2 YFSETQ. Between the trimmed V and J ends, which lost 1 base and 3 bases, there was a span of 7 bases. This CDR3 is 13 amino acids long. In DNA, the CDR3 is TGCGCCAGCAGCTTGTGGGGGGACTATGGCTACACCTTC. This translates into CASSLWGDYGYTF.

The CDR3 DNA reads TGCGCCAGCAGCTTGGTGGGCGGCAACAGGGGGCCGACAGATACGCAGTATTTT. Translated, it gives CASSLVGGNRGPTDTQYF. V gene TRBV5-1 combines with J gene TRBJ2-3, with 9 bases that match TRBD1. After removal of 0 bases from V and 3 bases from J, the junction contained 11 bases not matched to a gene. CDR3 length: 18 residues. Germline V gene data show CDR1 as SGHRS and CDR2 as YFSETQ.

The J gene is TRBJ2-7, the V gene TRBV27, with TRBD2 identical over 11 bases. In germline, CDR1 is MNHEY, CDR2 SMNVEV (reference sequence). Trimming removed 0 bases from V and 2 bases from J; junction bases left unmatched: 9. There are 18 residues in the CDR3. The DNA for the CDR3 is TGTGCCAGCAGTTTATCGAATGTAGCGGGAGGGCCGCCCTACGAGCAGTACTTC. It yields the protein CASSLSNVAGGPPYEQYF.

Ten or more counts support this clone. The rearrangement uses TRBV16 and TRBJ1-6, with a tentative D call TRBD1 (5 bases). The germline CDR1 and CDR2 sequences are KGHSY and FQNENV. This CDR3 spans 14 amino acids. The germline V and J ends were trimmed by 4 bases and 10 bases, with 14 bases remaining between them. The CDR3 DNA reads as TGTGCCAGCAGCCCCAGCTTCGGGGGGTCACCCCTCCACTTT. This codes for CASSPSFGGSPLHF.

This chain links TRBV28 with TRBJ1-2, with D possibly matching TRBD1 (6 bases). From germline, CDR1 is MDHEN and CDR2 SYDVKM. The CDR3 is 12 residues long. The V gene lost 6 bases and the J gene lost 5 bases, with 10 bases spanning the gap. CDR3 bases: TGTGCCAGCAGGGAAGGGGGTTATGGCTACACCTTC. This sequence encodes CASREGGYGYTF.

This clone was counted only a few times. This chain uses TRBV5-1 with TRBJ1-5; tentative D call: TRBD1 (6 bases). CDR3 length: 15 amino acids. V was clipped by 1 base and J by 4 bases, with 12 bases between them. In germline, CDR1 is SGHRS, CDR2 YFSETQ. This CDR3 reads CASSLLGGRNQPQHF. The CDR3 region has the DNA TGCGCCAGCAGCTTGTTGGGGGGCCGTAATCAGCCCCAGCATTTT.

CDR3 residues: CASSEGQTYEQYF. The DNA of the CDR3 is TGTGCCAGCAGTGAAGGACAAACCTACGAGCAGTACTTC. The J gene is TRBJ2-7, the V gene TRBV6-1; D remains ambiguous. V was pared by 1 base and J by 2 bases, with 6 bases between. The CDR3 runs to 13 residues. Germline lookup yields CDR1 MNHNS and CDR2 SASEGT.

The chain uses TRBV19 and TRBJ1-1; D gene uncertain. V was cut by 3 bases and J by 6 bases, with 23 bases left in between. Germline V CDR1 and CDR2: LNHDA, SQIVND (reference sequence). The CDR3 totals 17 residues. The CDR3 DNA sequence: TGTGCCAGTAGTATGAGAGGGAATCTTGGGGAATTACCTGAAGCTTTCTTT. Protein sequence: CASSMRGNLGELPEAFF. Supplemented by reference TRBV19 and TRBJ1-1, the full variable domain reads DGGITQSPKYLFRKEGQNVTLSCEQNLNHDAMYWYRQDPGQGLRLIYYSQIVNDFQKGDIAEGYSVSREKKESFPLTVTSAQKNPTAFYLCASSMRGNLGELPEAFFGQGTRLTVV.

The chain links TRBV7-2 to TRBJ2-1, with 9 bases matching TRBD2. Germline CDR1 is SGHTA and CDR2 is FQGNSA. J gave up 2 bases and V 5 bases, and 7 bases lay outside the gene matches. The CDR3 loop spans 16 amino acids. CDR3 protein: CASSPLAGTTYNEQFF. For the CDR3, the DNA is TGTGCCAGCAGCCCTCTAGCGGGAACGACCTACAATGAGCAGTTCTTC.

The V gene is TRBV5-1, the J gene TRBJ2-7; 12 bases fit TRBD1. CDR1 and CDR2 from the germline V gene are SGHRS and YFSETQ. This CDR3 is built from 14 residues. Trimming at V came to 3 bases and at J to 12 bases, leaving 10 bases not matched to a gene. The CDR3 reads CASSSGTGGGVLYF. Here the CDR3 DNA reads TGCGCCAGCAGCTCCGGGACAGGGGGCGGCGTACTGTACTTC.

This clone was detected a few times. This chain connects TRBV29-1 to TRBJ1-1, with D unresolved. Germline assignment: CDR1 SQVTM and CDR2 ANQGSEA. V lost 2 bases to trimming and J lost 3 bases, with 10 bases between them. The CDR3 loop spans 13 amino acids. CDR3 protein: CSVETGFDTEAFF. CDR3 bases: TGCAGCGTTGAAACGGGCTTTGACACTGAAGCTTTCTTT. The full variable domain, rest sourced from reference TRBV29-1 and TRBJ1-1, is SAVISQKPSRDICQRGTSLTIQCQVDSQVTMMFWYRQQPGQSLTLIATANQGSEATYESGFVIDKFPISRPNLTFSTLTVSNMSPEDSSIYLCSVETGFDTEAFFGQGTRLTVV.

The DNA for the CDR3 is TGCGCCAGCAGCCGAGGACAGAACAACACCTTC. Translating gives CASSRGQNNTF. The gene calls are TRBV4-3 and TRBJ1-2; possible D gene TRBD1, 6 bases. Trimming cost V 4 bases and J 12 bases, with 12 bases left between them. The CDR3 length is 11 residues. The V gene's germline CDR1 is LGHNA and CDR2 YSLEER.

The CDR3 spells CASSLSLAKNIQYF. Here the CDR3 DNA reads TGCGCCAGCAGCCTTTCCCTAGCCAAAAACATTCAGTACTTC. The chain links TRBV5-1 to TRBJ2-4; D ambiguous. CDR1 is SGHRS and CDR2 is YFSETQ in the germline V gene. The CDR3 loop spans 14 amino acids. Trimming pared 4 bases from V and 0 bases from J, leaving 8 bases between.

The genes are TRBV9 and TRBJ2-5, with TRBD1 matching over 8 bases. After removal of 0 bases from V and 3 bases from J, the junction contained 4 bases not matched to a gene. The CDR3 is made up of 15 amino acids. Germline V lookup: CDR1 SGDLS, CDR2 YYNGEE. CDR3 sequence: CASSVGTTGEETQYF. The CDR3 bases are TGTGCCAGCAGCGTAGGGACGACAGGGGAAGAGACCCAGTACTTC.

This chain uses TRBV5-1 with TRBJ1-2, with 7 bases identical to TRBD1. J was trimmed by 7 bases and V by 1 base; bases with no gene match: 4. This CDR3 has 13 residues. Germline loops: CDR1 SGHRS, CDR2 YFSETQ. CDR3 sequence reads: CASSLTGEGGYTF. The CDR3 DNA follows: TGCGCCAGCAGCTTGACAGGGGAGGGTGGCTACACCTTC.

The genes are TRBV4-1 and TRBJ1-5; 7 positions match TRBD1. There are 15 residues in the CDR3. Trimming took 3 bases from V and 7 from J; bases not matched to a gene: 9. Germline V gene data show CDR1 as MGHRA and CDR2 as YSYEKL. The CDR3 protein is CASSQLAQGGQPQHF. The CDR3, as DNA: TGCGCCAGCAGCCAGCTGGCCCAGGGGGGACAGCCCCAGCATTTT.

The chain links TRBV11-2 to TRBJ1-4; unclear D gene. The CDR3 covers 14 residues. Germline V gene lookup returns CDR1 SGHAT and CDR2 FQNNGV. V was clipped by 5 bases and J by 3 bases, with 10 bases between them. CDR3 nucleotide sequence: TGTGCCAGCAGCCGGTTAAAGGCTAATGAAAAACTGTTTTTT. Residues: CASSRLKANEKLFF.